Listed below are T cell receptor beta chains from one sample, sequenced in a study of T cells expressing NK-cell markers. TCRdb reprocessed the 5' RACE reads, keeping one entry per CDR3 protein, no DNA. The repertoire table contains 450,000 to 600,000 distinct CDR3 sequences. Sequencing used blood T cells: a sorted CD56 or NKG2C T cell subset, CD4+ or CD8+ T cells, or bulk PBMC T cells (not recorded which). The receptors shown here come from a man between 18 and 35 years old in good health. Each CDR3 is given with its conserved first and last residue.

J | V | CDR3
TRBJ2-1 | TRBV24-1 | CATSDGGWTHNEQFF
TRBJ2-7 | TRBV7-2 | CASSLNAGYEQYF
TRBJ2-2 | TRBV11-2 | CASIRVSGRMAGELFF
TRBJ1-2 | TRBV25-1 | CASSEYATGDGYTF
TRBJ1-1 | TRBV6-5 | CASSLVPGQGPTEAFF
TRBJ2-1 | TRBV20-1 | CSARDGRLAGGLGNEQFF
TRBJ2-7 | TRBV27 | CASSFRPFQGDSYEQYF
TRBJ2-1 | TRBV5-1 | CASSLGERARPYNEQFF
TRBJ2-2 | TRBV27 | CASSYIGTSGQGELFF
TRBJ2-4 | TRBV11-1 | CASSAGLSKNIQYF
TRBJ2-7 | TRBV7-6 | CASSPPARHEQYF
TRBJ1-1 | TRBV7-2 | CASRIPTGMGTEAFF
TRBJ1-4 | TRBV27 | CASSRDRGGFATNEKLFF
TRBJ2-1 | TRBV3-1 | CASSRQGLADNEQFF
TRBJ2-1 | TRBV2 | CASSEGLVVGEQFF
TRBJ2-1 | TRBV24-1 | CATSDFPGGRTDNEQFF
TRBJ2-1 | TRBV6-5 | CASSYSGGRADNEQFF